The clone carrying this T cell receptor beta chain was seen many times. As yet, its antigen is unknown. This specimen belongs to a study of neurological immune-mediated disorders. Study-level points and caveats: Levels of TCR clonal expansion peaked in HTLV-1-associated myelopathy and reached their lowest in multiple sclerosis, under those of healthy controls. There were no CDR3 amino acid sequences shared by expanded clones across subjects, a result suggesting private repertoires in all groups.

The method for making cDNA was 5'RACE, and it used 10-nucleotide random UMIs. TCRdb re-called the 5' RACE reads through MiXCR, storing one row per CDR3 protein. The repertoire includes 65,000 to 75,000 distinct CDR3 sequences, 4.5% to 6% of them detected once, and about 2.2% sits in the top ten. Germline V CDR1 and CDR2: SGHNT, YENEEA. With 6 bases clipped from V and 4 bases from J, the junction kept 8 bases outside the gene matches. CDR3 length: 14 residues. The genes are TRBV11-3 and TRBJ2-7; 8 bases are shared with TRBD1. Specimen: PBMCs. The TCR sequence derives from an older woman with multiple sclerosis. The CDR3 coding sequence is TGTGCCAGCAGTCAAACCCAGGGGGCATACGAGCAGTACTTC. As protein: CASSQTQGAYEQYF.